This T cell receptor beta chain was recovered during a study of blood T cell repertoires in COVID-19. V gave up 5 bases and J gave up 5 bases, with 4 bases separating them. The V gene's germline CDR1 is MNHEY and CDR2 SMNVEV (reference sequence). The CDR3 covers 11 residues. In the authors' methods: Scientists estimated how many nucleated cells there were by amplifying reference gene primers. Produced via immunoSEQ multiplex PCR; TCRdb's table is partial and in-frame only. V, J and clone size were drawn from that table, and D and trimming were deduced from the DNA. Here the sample spans 280,000 or so clones, 90% being singletons.

The chain carries TRBV27 and TRBJ2-1, with D unresolved. The TCR originated in a woman under 30 with acute COVID-19. Sequenced input: PBMCs or T cells enriched from blood (not recorded which). In DNA, the CDR3 is TGTGCCAGCAGTGGAGACAATGAGCAGTTCTTC. Amino acids: CASSGDNEQFF.